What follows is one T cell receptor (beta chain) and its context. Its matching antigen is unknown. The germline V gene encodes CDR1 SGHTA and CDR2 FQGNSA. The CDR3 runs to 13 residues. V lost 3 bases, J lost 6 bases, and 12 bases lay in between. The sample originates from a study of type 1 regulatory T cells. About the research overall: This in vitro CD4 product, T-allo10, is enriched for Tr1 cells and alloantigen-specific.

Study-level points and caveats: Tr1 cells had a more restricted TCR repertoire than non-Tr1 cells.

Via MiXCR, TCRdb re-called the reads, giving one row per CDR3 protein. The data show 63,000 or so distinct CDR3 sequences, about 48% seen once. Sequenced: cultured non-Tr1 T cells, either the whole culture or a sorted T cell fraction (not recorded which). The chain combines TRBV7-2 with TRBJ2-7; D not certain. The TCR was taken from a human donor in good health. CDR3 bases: TGTGCCAGCAGCTTCCTTGGTCCCGGCGAGCAGTACTTC. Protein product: CASSFLGPGEQYF.